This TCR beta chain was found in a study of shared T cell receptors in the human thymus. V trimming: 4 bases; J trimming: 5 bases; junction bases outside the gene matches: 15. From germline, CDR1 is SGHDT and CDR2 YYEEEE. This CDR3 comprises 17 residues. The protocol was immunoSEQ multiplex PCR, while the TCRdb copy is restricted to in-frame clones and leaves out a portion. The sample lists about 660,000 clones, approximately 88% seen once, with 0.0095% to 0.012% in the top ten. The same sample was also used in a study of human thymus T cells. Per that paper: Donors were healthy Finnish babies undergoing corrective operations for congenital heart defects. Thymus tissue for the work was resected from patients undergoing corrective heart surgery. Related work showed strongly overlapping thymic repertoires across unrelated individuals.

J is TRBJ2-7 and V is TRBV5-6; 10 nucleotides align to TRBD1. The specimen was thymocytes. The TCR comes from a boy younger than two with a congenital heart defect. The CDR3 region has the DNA TGTGCCAGCAGCCTTCGGAGGGCGGGACAGGGGTTCCACGAGCAGTACTTC. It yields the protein CASSLRRAGQGFHEQYF.